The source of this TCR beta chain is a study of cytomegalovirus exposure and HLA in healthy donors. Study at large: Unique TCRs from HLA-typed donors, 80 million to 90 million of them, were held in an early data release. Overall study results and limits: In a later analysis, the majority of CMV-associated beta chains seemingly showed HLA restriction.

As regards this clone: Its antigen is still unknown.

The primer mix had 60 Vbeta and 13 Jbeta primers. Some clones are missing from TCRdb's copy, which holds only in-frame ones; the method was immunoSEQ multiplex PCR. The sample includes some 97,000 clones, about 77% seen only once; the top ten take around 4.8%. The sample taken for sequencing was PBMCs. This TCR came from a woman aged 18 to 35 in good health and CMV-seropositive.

CDR3 protein: CAWAGGSGNTIYF. CDR3 nucleotide sequence: TGTGCCTGGGCAGGGGGTTCCGGAAACACCATATATTTT. The chain is built from TRBV30 and TRBJ1-3; 7 bases are a match to TRBD1. V gave up 5 bases and J gave up 4 bases; unmatched junction bases: 5. Germline-derived CDR1 and CDR2 are GTSNPN and SVGIG (reference sequence). CDR3 size: 13 residues.